The 28 T cell receptor beta chains below come from one sample, sequenced in a study of blood T cell repertoires in COVID-19 (dated by TCRdb to the early 2020s). The library was produced with the immunoSEQ multiplex PCR assay. TCRdb re-hosts the immuneACCESS table, in-frame sequences only. Its copies lack some clones; in the studies checked, an unresolved V gene accounts for under half of them, and the cause for the rest is not known. The table for this sample lists over 200,000 clones; about 90% of them were counted only once. About 3.1% of the sample goes to the ten largest clones. Sequencing input: PBMCs or T cells enriched from blood (not recorded which). These receptors all come from a woman aged 45-65 years in a cohort exposed to, infected with or recovered from COVID-19 (not recorded which).

CDR3 in DNA: TGTGCCACCAACCTTGGTGGGAGCTCCTACGAGCAGTACTTC. Its translation is CATNLGGSSYEQYF. The rearrangement links TRBV2 to TRBJ2-7; weak D call: TRBD2 (5 bases). There are 14 residues in the CDR3. Germline CDR1 is SNHLY and CDR2 is FYNNEI. V lost 10 bases to trimming and J lost 0 bases, with 16 bases between them.

The chain is built from TRBV5-1 and TRBJ2-3; 8 bases agree with TRBD1. The CDR3 totals 15 residues. Losses at the gene ends were 4 bases for V and 4 bases for J; bases not matched to a gene: 8. CDR1 is SGHRS and CDR2 is YFSETQ in the germline V gene. In DNA, the CDR3 is TGCGCCAGCAGCAAAGGACAGGGTAATCCAGATACGCAGTATTTT. Its protein product is CASSKGQGNPDTQYF.

The V gene is TRBV4-1, the J gene TRBJ2-3; D is perhaps TRBD2 (6 bases). The V end lost 0 bases, the J end lost 2 bases, and 15 bases lay between the germline ends. In germline, CDR1 is MGHRA, CDR2 YSYEKL. This CDR3 has 17 amino acids. CDR3 sequence reads: CASSQDYQAGTTDTQYF. The CDR3 nucleotides read TGCGCCAGCAGCCAAGATTATCAAGCGGGTACCACAGATACGCAGTATTTT.

The chain couples TRBV5-5 to TRBJ1-2, with 7 bases that match TRBD1. The CDR3 contains 16 residues. Germline V CDR1 and CDR2: SGHKS, YYEKEE (reference sequence). J lost 4 bases, V lost 1 base, and 10 bases had no gene match. The CDR3 spells CASSLSTGVTLYGYTF. The CDR3 DNA reads TGTGCCAGCAGCTTGTCCACAGGGGTGACCCTCTATGGCTACACCTTC.

The chain employs TRBV18 and TRBJ1-1; the match to TRBD1 covers 7 bases. Trimming removed 0 bases from V and 0 bases from J; junction bases left unmatched: 4. The germline CDR1 and CDR2 sequences are KGHSH and LQKENI. This CDR3 contains 16 residues. In DNA, the CDR3 is TGTGCCAGCTCACCACCGGGACAGCTCATGAACACTGAAGCTTTCTTT. Translation: CASSPPGQLMNTEAFF.

This chain connects TRBV2 to TRBJ1-1; D is possibly TRBD1 (6 bases). Trimming cost V 8 bases and J 2 bases, with 12 bases left between them. Germline V gene lookup returns CDR1 SNHLY and CDR2 FYNNEI. The CDR3 spans 13 residues. The CDR3 region is CASVRTANTEAFF. The CDR3 nucleotides read TGTGCCAGCGTTAGGACAGCTAACACTGAAGCTTTCTTT.

The chain uses TRBV7-2 and TRBJ1-1; 11 nucleotides align to TRBD1. Germline assignment: CDR1 SGHTA and CDR2 FQGNSA. CDR3 length equals 15 residues. V lost 3 bases to trimming and J lost 10 bases; unmatched junction nucleotides: 10. The CDR3 is CASSFRPDRGRVAFF. The CDR3 DNA reads TGTGCCAGCAGCTTCCGACCGGACAGGGGGCGTGTAGCTTTCTTT.

The chain is built from TRBV30 and TRBJ2-1; unclear D gene. The V gene lost 0 bases and the J gene lost 8 bases, with 5 bases spanning the gap. Germline CDR1 reads GTSNPN; CDR2 reads SVGIG (reference sequence). CDR3 length: 11 amino acids. The DNA of the CDR3 is TGTGCCTGGAGTGTACGGTATGAGCAGTTCTTC. It yields the protein CAWSVRYEQFF.

J is TRBJ2-5 and V is TRBV2; D call uncertain. CDR1 is SNHLY, CDR2 FYNNEI, per germline. This CDR3 is built from 12 residues. V lost 7 bases, J lost 0 bases, and 6 bases lay in between. CDR3 nucleotide sequence: TGTGCCAGCACTACGTACCAAGAGACCCAGTACTTC. This gives the protein CASTTYQETQYF.

This clone was found a few times. The chain uses TRBV7-9 and TRBJ1-2; weak D call: TRBD1 (6 bases). Germline values: CDR1 SEHNR, CDR2 FQNEAQ (reference sequence). This CDR3 is 16 amino acids long. V was shortened by 5 bases and J by 0 bases, with 16 bases between the two germline ends. In DNA form, the CDR3 reads TGTGCCAGCAGCACTCAGACAGGAAAGTCTAACTATGGCTACACCTTC. It encodes CASSTQTGKSNYGYTF.

The rearrangement uses TRBV15 and TRBJ2-7; maybe TRBD1 (5 bases). V lost 0 bases, J lost 3 bases, and 9 bases lay in between. Germline values: CDR1 LNHNV, CDR2 YYDKDF (reference sequence). This CDR3 is built from 14 residues. CDR3 nucleotide sequence: TGTGCCACCAGCAGAGAAGGACAAGGCTACGAGCAGTACTTC. Translated, it gives CATSREGQGYEQYF.

This clone appeared a single time. The J gene is TRBJ1-2, the V gene TRBV28; the match to TRBD1 covers 8 bases. The CDR3 covers 16 residues. V lost 4 bases, J lost 4 bases, and 11 bases stayed unmatched. Germline V CDR1 and CDR2: MDHEN, SYDVKM. The CDR3 DNA is TGTGCCAGCAGTTACCCCCCCGGGACAGGAGCCTATGGCTACACCTTC. Encoded protein: CASSYPPGTGAYGYTF.

The rearrangement links TRBV2 to TRBJ1-2; no definite D call. Germline V CDR1 and CDR2: SNHLY, FYNNEI. This CDR3 comprises 12 residues. The germline V and J ends were trimmed by 2 bases and 5 bases, with 6 bases remaining between them. Written as DNA, the CDR3 is TGTGCCAGCAGTGAATTGTCATATGGCTACACCTTC. It encodes CASSELSYGYTF. Supplemented by reference TRBV2 and TRBJ1-2, the full variable domain reads EPEVTQTPSHQVTQMGQEVILRCVPISNHLYFYWYRQILGQKVEFLVSFYNNEISEKSEIFDDQFSVERPDGSNFTLKIRSTKLEDSAMYFCASSELSYGYTFGSGTRLTVV.

The rearrangement uses TRBV20-1 and TRBJ1-2; no reliable D call. Looked up from germline, CDR1 is DFQATT and CDR2 is SNEGSKA (reference sequence). The length of the CDR3 is 11 residues. V was clipped by 7 bases and J by 4 bases, with 10 bases between them. CDR3 protein: CSGRSGYGYTF. CDR3 sequence (DNA): TGCAGTGGCCGATCCGGCTATGGCTACACCTTC.

The chain employs TRBV29-1 and TRBJ2-5; D is uncertain. V was trimmed by 7 bases and J by 7 bases, leaving 19 bases between them. Germline lookup yields CDR1 SQVTM and CDR2 ANQGSEA. The CDR3 runs 13 residues. CDR3 coding DNA: TGCAGCGCCCAAGGAGCTGATTTCCGGACCCAGTACTTC. Translation: CSAQGADFRTQYF.

This clone was counted once. The V gene is TRBV14, the J gene TRBJ1-3; D is ambiguous. This CDR3 has 17 residues. With 4 bases removed from V and 0 bases from J, the gap between germline ends came to 16 bases. CDR1 is SGHDN, CDR2 FVKESK, per germline. CDR3 region: CASSLKPRHYSGNTIYF. For the CDR3, the DNA is TGTGCCAGCAGCCTCAAACCTAGGCATTACTCTGGAAACACCATATATTTT.

The chain joins TRBV24-1 to TRBJ2-3; tentatively, D is TRBD2 (5 bases). Germline CDR1 reads KGHDR; CDR2 reads SFDVKD. The CDR3 contains 18 residues. V shed 1 base and J shed 0 bases, with 16 bases lying between them. CDR3 sequence reads: CATSDLTGAGPSTDTQYF. The DNA for the CDR3 is TGTGCCACCAGTGATTTAACCGGCGCGGGCCCGAGCACAGATACGCAGTATTTT.

The chain recombines TRBV5-1 with TRBJ1-2; D call uncertain. The CDR3 runs 13 residues. V gave up 4 bases and J gave up 7 bases, with 14 bases separating them. CDR1 SGHRS and CDR2 YFSETQ come from the germline V gene. This CDR3 is CASSTIEGAGYTF. CDR3 coding DNA: TGCGCCAGCAGCACGATTGAGGGAGCTGGCTACACCTTC.

The chain couples TRBV7-2 to TRBJ2-3; D gene unclear. Germline CDR1 is SGHTA and CDR2 is FQGNSA. There are 13 residues in the CDR3. Trimming removed 1 base at V and 2 bases at J, with 4 bases between. The CDR3 spells CASSLVNTDTQYF. For the CDR3, the DNA is TGTGCCAGCAGCTTAGTAAACACAGATACGCAGTATTTT.

This chain links TRBV9 with TRBJ1-6; the D gene is possibly TRBD1 (6 bases). CDR3 length: 15 residues. Germline V CDR1 and CDR2: SGDLS, YYNGEE. V shed 0 bases and J shed 8 bases, with 12 bases lying between them. The CDR3 loop is CASSVGTGPHSPLHF. The DNA for the CDR3 is TGTGCCAGCAGCGTAGGAACAGGGCCACATTCACCCCTCCACTTT.

This rearrangement joins TRBV9 to TRBJ2-2; unclear D gene. The V gene lost 0 bases and the J gene lost 0 bases, with 3 bases spanning the gap. This CDR3 is built from 14 residues. Germline assignment: CDR1 SGDLS and CDR2 YYNGEE. CDR3 loop: CASSVAANTGELFF. CDR3 DNA: TGTGCCAGCAGCGTAGCAGCGAACACCGGGGAGCTGTTTTTT.

The chain is built from TRBV5-4 and TRBJ2-5; 9 nucleotides align to TRBD2. The junction had 13 bases not matched to a gene; V was cut back by 4 bases and J by 3 bases. Germline assignment: CDR1 SGHNT and CDR2 YYREEE (reference sequence). The CDR3 contains 17 residues. DNA of the CDR3: TGTGCCAGCAGCGTATCTAGCGGGGCGACACCTAAAGAGACCCAGTACTTC. Protein: CASSVSSGATPKETQYF.

The chain recombines TRBV4-2 with TRBJ2-5; possibly TRBD2 for D (6 bases). Looked up from germline, CDR1 is LGHNA and CDR2 is YNFKEQ. This CDR3 has 15 amino acids. Trimming shortened V by 1 base and J by 3 bases, and 12 bases separated the two germline ends. Here the CDR3 reads CASSQALAREETQYF. CDR3 DNA sequence: TGTGCCAGCAGCCAAGCTCTAGCGAGGGAAGAGACCCAGTACTTC.

This chain uses TRBV6-5 with TRBJ2-5, with TRBD1 identical over 7 bases. Unmatched junction bases numbered 9, after V lost 6 bases and J lost 2 bases. Looked up from germline, CDR1 is MNHEY and CDR2 is SVGAGI. The CDR3 spans 15 residues. The CDR3 is CASRAAIQGQETQYF. The CDR3, as DNA: TGTGCCAGCAGGGCTGCAATACAGGGGCAAGAGACCCAGTACTTC.

This clone was counted a single time. The chain couples TRBV5-4 to TRBJ1-3; D is ambiguous. Trimming left V 0 bases short and J 0 bases short, with 10 bases between. This CDR3 is built from 16 residues. The V gene's germline CDR1 is SGHNT and CDR2 YYREEE (reference sequence). The CDR3 region has the DNA TGTGCCAGCAGCTTGGGTCTACCACGCTCTGGAAACACCATATATTTT. Translation: CASSLGLPRSGNTIYF.

This chain connects TRBV21-1 to TRBJ1-1. TRBV21-1 is a known pseudogene. The CDR3 length is 15 residues. The CDR3 loop reads CASSKSKGRYVEAFF. The CDR3 bases are TGTGCCAGCAGCAAATCGAAAGGGAGGTATGTTGAAGCTTTCTTT.

With regard to this clone: Since a much larger clone is just one base distant, this may be a read error. Other nucleotide sequences from this sample produce the same CDR3. The gene calls are TRBV19 and TRBJ1-5; D may be TRBD1 (5 bases). Germline V lookup: CDR1 LNHDA, CDR2 SQIVND (reference sequence). The CDR3 is 14 residues long. The CDR3 spells CASSPQQGNQPQHF. The CDR3 DNA is TGTGCCAGTAGTCCACAGCAGGGCAATCAGCCCCAACATTTT.

This chain joins TRBV9 and TRBJ1-2; D unresolved. The CDR3 runs 13 residues. The V end was cut by 4 bases, the J end by 2 bases, with 9 bases between. Germline-derived CDR1 and CDR2 are SGDLS and YYNGEE. CDR3 in amino acids: CASSPSVNYGYTF. The DNA of the CDR3 is TGTGCCAGCAGCCCGAGTGTAAACTATGGCTACACCTTC.